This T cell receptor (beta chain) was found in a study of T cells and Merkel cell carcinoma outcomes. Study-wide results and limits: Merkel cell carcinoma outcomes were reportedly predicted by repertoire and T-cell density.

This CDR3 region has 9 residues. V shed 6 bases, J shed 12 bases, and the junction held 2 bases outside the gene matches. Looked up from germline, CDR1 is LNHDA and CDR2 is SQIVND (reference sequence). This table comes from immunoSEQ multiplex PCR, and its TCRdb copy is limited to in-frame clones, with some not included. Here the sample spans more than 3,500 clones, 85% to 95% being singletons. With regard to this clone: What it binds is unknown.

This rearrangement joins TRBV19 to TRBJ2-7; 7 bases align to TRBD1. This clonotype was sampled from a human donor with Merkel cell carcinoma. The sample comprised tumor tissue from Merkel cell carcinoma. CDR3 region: CASRDRAYF. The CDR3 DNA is TGTGCCAGTAGAGACAGGGCGTACTTC.